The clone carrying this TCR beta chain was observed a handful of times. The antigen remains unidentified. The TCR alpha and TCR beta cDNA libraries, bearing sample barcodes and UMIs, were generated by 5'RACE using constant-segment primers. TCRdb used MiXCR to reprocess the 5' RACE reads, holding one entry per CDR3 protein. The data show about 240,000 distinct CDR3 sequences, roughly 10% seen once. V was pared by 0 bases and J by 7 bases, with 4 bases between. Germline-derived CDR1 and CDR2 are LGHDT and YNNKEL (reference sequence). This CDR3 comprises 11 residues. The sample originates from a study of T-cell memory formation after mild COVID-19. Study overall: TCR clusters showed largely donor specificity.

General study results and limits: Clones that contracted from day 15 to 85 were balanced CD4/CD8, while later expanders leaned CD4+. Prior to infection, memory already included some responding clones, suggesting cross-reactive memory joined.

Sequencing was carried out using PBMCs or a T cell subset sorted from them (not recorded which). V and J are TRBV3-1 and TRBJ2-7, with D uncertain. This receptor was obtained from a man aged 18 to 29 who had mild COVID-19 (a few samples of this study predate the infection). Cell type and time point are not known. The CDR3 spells CASSQEKEQYF. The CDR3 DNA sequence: TGTGCCAGCAGCCAAGAGAAGGAGCAGTACTTC.